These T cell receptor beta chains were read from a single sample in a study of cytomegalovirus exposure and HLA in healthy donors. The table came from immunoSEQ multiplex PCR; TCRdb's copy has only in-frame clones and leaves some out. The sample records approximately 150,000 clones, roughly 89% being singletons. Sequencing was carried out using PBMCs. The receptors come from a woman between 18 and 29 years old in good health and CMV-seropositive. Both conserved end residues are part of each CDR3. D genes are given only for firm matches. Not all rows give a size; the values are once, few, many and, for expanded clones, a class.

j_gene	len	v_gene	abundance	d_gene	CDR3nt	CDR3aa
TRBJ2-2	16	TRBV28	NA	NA	TGTGCCAGCACCCACCTGAGGGCCAGGTTTGCCGGGGAGCTGTTTTTT	CASTHLRARFAGELFF
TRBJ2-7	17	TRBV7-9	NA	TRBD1	TGTGCCAGCAGCTTAATCGGTGGGGACAGGGGCTCCTACGAGCAGTACTTC	CASSLIGGDRGSYEQYF
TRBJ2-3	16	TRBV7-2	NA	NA	TGTGCCAGCAGCGCTCGGGGGGCGGGAGAGACAGATACGCAGTATTTT	CASSARGAGETDTQYF
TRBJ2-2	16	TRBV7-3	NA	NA	TGTGCCAGCAGCTCAAGCCGAGGGAAGGGTGTTGGGGAGCTGTTTTTT	CASSSSRGKGVGELFF
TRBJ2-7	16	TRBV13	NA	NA	TGTGCCAGCAGCTCCTCATTCTCCGGTTCTCTCTACGAGCAGTACTTC	CASSSSFSGSLYEQYF
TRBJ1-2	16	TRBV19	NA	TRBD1	TGTGCCAGTAGTATTTGGACAGGGGTTGATAGGAATGGCTACACCTTC	CASSIWTGVDRNGYTF
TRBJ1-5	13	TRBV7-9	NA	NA	TGTGCCAGCAGCTTGCAGGGGAATCAGCCCCAGCATTTT	CASSLQGNQPQHF
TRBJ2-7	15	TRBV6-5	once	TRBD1	TGTGCCAGCAGACGAAACCGGGACAGGGTTTACGAACAGTACTTC	CASRRNRDRVYEQYF
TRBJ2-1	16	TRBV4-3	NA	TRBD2	TGCGCCAGCAGCCAAGATCCGCGACTAGCGGGTACAGGGCAGTTCTTC	CASSQDPRLAGTGQFF
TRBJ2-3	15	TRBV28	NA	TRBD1	TGTGCCAGCAGTTTGGGGACAGGAAACACAGATACGCAGTATTTT	CASSLGTGNTDTQYF
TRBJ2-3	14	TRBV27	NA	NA	TGTGCCAGCAGTTTTTCCACTAGCACAGATACGCAGTATTTT	CASSFSTSTDTQYF
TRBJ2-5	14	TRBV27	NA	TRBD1	TGTGCCAGCAGTTCCCGGACAGGGAGAGAGACCCAGTACTTC	CASSSRTGRETQYF
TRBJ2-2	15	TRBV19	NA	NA	TGTGCCAGTAGGAGTCTCAGGGATGTTCCCGGGGAGCTGTTTTTT	CASRSLRDVPGELFF
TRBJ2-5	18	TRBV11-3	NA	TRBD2	TGTGCCAGCAGCCCGGGCTTAATCAGCGGGAGGAATCCGGAGACCCAGTACTTC	CASSPGLISGRNPETQYF
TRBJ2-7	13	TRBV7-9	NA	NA	TGTGCCAGCAGCCAGGCTTACTCCTACGAGCAGTACTTC	CASSQAYSYEQYF
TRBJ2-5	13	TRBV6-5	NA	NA	TGTGCCAGCAGTTACTCTATTTCGGAGACCCAGTACTTC	CASSYSISETQYF
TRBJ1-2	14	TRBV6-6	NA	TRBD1	TGTGCCAGCAGTTACTCGGGGACAGGGGGAGGCTACACCTTC	CASSYSGTGGGYTF
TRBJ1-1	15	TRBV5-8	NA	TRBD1	TGTGCCAGCAGCTTCTCCGGGACAGGGATAACTGAAGCTTTCTTT	CASSFSGTGITEAFF
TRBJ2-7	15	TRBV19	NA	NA	TGTGCCAGTAGTTCCGGGGGTGTCAAATCCTACGAGCAGTACTTC	CASSSGGVKSYEQYF
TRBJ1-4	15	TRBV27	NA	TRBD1	TGTGCCAGCAGTCTCCAGGGGGCTTCTAATGAAAAACTGTTTTTT	CASSLQGASNEKLFF
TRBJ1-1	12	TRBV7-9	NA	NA	TGTGCCAGCAGCTTGTCACAGGGTGCAACTTTCTTT	CASSLSQGATFF
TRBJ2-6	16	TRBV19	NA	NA	TGTGCCAGTAGTCAGGGATTTTTCTCTGGGGCCAACGTCCTGACTTTC	CASSQGFFSGANVLTF
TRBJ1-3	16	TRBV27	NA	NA	TGTGCCAGCAGTTTAGTCGGGGGTAGCTCTGGAAACACCATATATTTT	CASSLVGGSSGNTIYF
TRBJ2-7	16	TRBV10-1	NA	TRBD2	TGCGCCAGCAGTGGGGGTCTAGCGGGAGGAGACTACGAGCAGTACTTC	CASSGGLAGGDYEQYF
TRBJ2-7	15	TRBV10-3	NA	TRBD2	TGTGCCATCAGTGAGTCTCCTAGCGGGAGGGGCGAGCAGTACTTC	CAISESPSGRGEQYF
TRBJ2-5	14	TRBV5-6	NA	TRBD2	TGTGCCAGCAAAATAGGCGGGGGCCAAGAGACCCAGTACTTC	CASKIGGGQETQYF
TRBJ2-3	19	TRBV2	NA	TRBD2	TGTGCCAGCAGTGCGGATAGCGGGAGGCTCTATAAAACCACAGATACGCAGTATTTT	CASSADSGRLYKTTDTQYF
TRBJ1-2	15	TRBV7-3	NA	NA	TGTGCCAGCAGCTTAGGCGGGGCGTCACTCAATGGCTACACCTTC	CASSLGGASLNGYTF
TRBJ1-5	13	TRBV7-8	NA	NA	TGTGCCAGCAGCTGGGGGCGCAATCAGCCCCAGCATTTT	CASSWGRNQPQHF
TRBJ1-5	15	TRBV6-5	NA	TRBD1	TGTGCCAGCAGTCCCGGGACAGCTTTTGGTCAGCCCCAGCATTTT	CASSPGTAFGQPQHF
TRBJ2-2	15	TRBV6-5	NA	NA	TGTGCCAGCAGAATCGGGATGGGGAACACCGGGGAGCTGTTTTTT	CASRIGMGNTGELFF
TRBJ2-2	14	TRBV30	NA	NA	TGTGCCTGGAGTGTACTCGCGGGTGGCGGGGAGCTGTTTTTT	CAWSVLAGGGELFF
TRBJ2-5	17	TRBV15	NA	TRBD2	TGTGCCACCAGCAGAGATTACGTGGTGGCCGGGGGGGAGACCCAGTACTTC	CATSRDYVVAGGETQYF
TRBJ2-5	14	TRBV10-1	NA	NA	TGCGCCAGCAGTTCAGACAAGGACCAAGAGACCCAGTACTTC	CASSSDKDQETQYF
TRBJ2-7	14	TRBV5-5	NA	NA	TGTGCCAGCATCCCAGCGACAGGAGCCTACGAGCAGTACTTC	CASIPATGAYEQYF
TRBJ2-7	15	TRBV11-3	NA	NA	TGTGCCAGCAGCCAAGGTAGCGTTAGCTCCTACGAGCAGTACTTC	CASSQGSVSSYEQYF
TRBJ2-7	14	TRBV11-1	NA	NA	TGTGCCAGCAGACGAACTCGGGACTCTTCCGAGCAGTACTTC	CASRRTRDSSEQYF
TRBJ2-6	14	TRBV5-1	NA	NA	TGCGCCAGCAGCTTGGCCTTTGGGGCCAACGTCCTGACTTTC	CASSLAFGANVLTF
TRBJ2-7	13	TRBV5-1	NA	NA	TGCGCCAGCAGCTTGGCCGTAACCTACGAGCAGTACTTC	CASSLAVTYEQYF
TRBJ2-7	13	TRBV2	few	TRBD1	TGTGCCAGCAACCGAGACAGGGCAAGCGAGCAGTACTTC	CASNRDRASEQYF
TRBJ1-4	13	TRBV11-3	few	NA	TGTGCCAGCAGCTTAGGAGGAAGGGAAAAACTGTTTTTT	CASSLGGREKLFF